This T cell receptor (beta chain) was documented in a study of blood T cell repertoires in COVID-19. Background on the study: The United States, Italy and Spain supplied acute and convalescent COVID-19 samples. T cells, B-cell-depleted T cells, or PBMCs supplied cDNA or gDNA.

This clone was picked up a small number of times. Source study methods: Estimates of nucleated cell counts were drawn from the amplification of reference gene primers. The repertoire was sequenced with immunoSEQ multiplex PCR; TCRdb's copy has only in-frame clones and lacks some. D and trimming were read from the DNA, whereas the V and J calls and clone size are those reported in that table. The data show over 200,000 clones, 75% to 90% seen once. The germline V gene has CDR1 MNHEY and CDR2 SVGAGI. The length of the CDR3 is 14 residues. The V end was cut by 2 bases, the J end by 2 bases, with 7 bases between.

The sample was peripheral blood. This receptor was obtained from a human donor in a cohort sampled during active COVID-19. The chain links TRBV6-5 to TRBJ1-5; D is uncertain. Here the CDR3 reads CASSYDGRNQPQHF. CDR3 bases: TGTGCCAGCAGTTACGATGGGCGCAATCAGCCCCAGCATTTT.